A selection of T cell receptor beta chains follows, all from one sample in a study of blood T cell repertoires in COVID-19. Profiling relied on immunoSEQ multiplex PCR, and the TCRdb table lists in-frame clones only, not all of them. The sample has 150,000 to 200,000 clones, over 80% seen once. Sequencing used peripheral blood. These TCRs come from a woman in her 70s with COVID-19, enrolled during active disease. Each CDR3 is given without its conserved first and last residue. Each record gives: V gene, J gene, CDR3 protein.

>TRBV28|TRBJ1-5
ASSLRQGFRQPQH
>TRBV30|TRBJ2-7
AWTGHHEQY
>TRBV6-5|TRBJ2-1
ASSYSAGLKYEQF
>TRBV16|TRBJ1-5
ASSQWAGNQPQH
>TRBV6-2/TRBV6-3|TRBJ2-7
ASSGLAGRSSEQY
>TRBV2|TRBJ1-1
ASSERVNTEAF
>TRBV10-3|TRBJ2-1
AISEKIAGEDGNEQF
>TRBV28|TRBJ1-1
ASSYLGPNTEAF
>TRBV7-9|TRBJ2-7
ASRRQGVNMDEQY
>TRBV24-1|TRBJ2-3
ATSDLAGGSTDTQY
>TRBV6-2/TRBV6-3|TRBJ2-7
ASSYSRTDLFTSGRYEQY
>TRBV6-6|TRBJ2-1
ASSYSIRGSHNEQF
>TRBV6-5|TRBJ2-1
ASSYDRQYNEQF
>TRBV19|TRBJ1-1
ASSDPGTPNTEAF